This T cell receptor (beta chain) was obtained from a study of T cell repertoires in cytomegalovirus infection. Whole-study context: CMV infection plus the matching HLA type was flagged by public TCR beta signatures. Notes on the study in general: HLA-C-restricted CMV-specific TCR beta clonotypes prevailed in the ex vivo response. There were carriers of CMV plus the relevant HLA, and cumulative public TCR beta family frequency identified them.

TCRdb redid the calling of the reads with MiXCR, one entry per CDR3 protein. This table holds about 230,000 distinct CDR3 sequences, 20% to 25% found once. About this clonotype itself: No antigen is known for it.

Trimming cost V 3 bases and J 4 bases, with 10 bases left between them. There are 13 residues in the CDR3. Germline V gene data show CDR1 as SEHNR and CDR2 as FQNEAQ (reference sequence). Material: CD8+ T cells from PBMCs. The sequence came from a human donor in good health (CMV status not recorded). Some clones in this sample may be carry-over from other donors' samples. The V gene is TRBV7-9, the J gene TRBJ2-7; tentatively, D is TRBD1 or TRBD2 (5 bases each). The CDR3 here is CASSFGALYEQYF. The CDR3 nucleotides are TGTGCCAGCAGCTTCGGGGCCCTATACGAGCAGTACTTC.